This T cell receptor beta chain was identified during a study of response to subunit inactivated influenza vaccine. General observations from the study: Researchers suggested that each seasonal influenza vaccination recruits few new T cells.

CDR3 length equals 19 residues. Germline V gene sequence: CDR1 LGHDT, CDR2 YNNKEL (reference sequence). V lost 1 base and J lost 6; bases outside the gene matches: 18. Comments on this clonotype: The antigen is not known.

Using its own MiXCR run on the RT-PCR reads, TCRdb lists one record per CDR3 protein. The table shows about 650,000 distinct CDR3 sequences, with about a sixth occurring only once. The chain recombines TRBV3-1 with TRBJ1-2; 9 bases fit TRBD1. This clonotype was sampled from a man in his fifties who received an inactivated influenza vaccine. The material sequenced was PBMCs from blood, taken 12 days after vaccination. CDR3 in amino acids: CASSQVGSGQGLKDHGYTF. DNA for the CDR3: TGTGCCAGCAGCCAAGTAGGGTCGGGACAGGGCCTCAAAGATCATGGCTACACCTTC.